These T cell receptor beta chains were read from a single sample in a study of identical twins. TCRdb redid the calling of the 5' RACE reads with MiXCR, one entry per CDR3 protein. The sample contains about 190,000 distinct CDR3 sequences, roughly 15% of which appear only once. These records were also assigned to another study, of T cells expressing NK-cell markers.

The specimen sequenced was CD8+ T cells sorted from blood. The receptors here all came from a woman under 30 in good health. Each CDR3 is given with its conserved first and last residue. Each record gives: V gene, D gene, J gene, clone size, CDR3 protein, CDR3 DNA. D genes are given only for firm matches. Clone sizes are given selectively: once, few, many, or a class where the clone is expanded.

V gene: TRBV7-9; D gene: NA; J gene: TRBJ1-2; clone size: NA; CDR3 protein: CASSPGGDGYTF; CDR3 DNA: TGTGCCAGCAGCCCAGGAGGAGATGGCTACACCTTC
V gene: TRBV20-1; D gene: NA; J gene: TRBJ2-3; clone size: few; CDR3 protein: CSAILDSTGTDTQYF; CDR3 DNA: TGCAGTGCTATCCTGGACTCCACCGGCACAGATACGCAGTATTTT
V gene: TRBV20-1; D gene: NA; J gene: TRBJ2-1; clone size: few; CDR3 protein: CSASSDLARYNEQFF; CDR3 DNA: TGCAGTGCTAGTAGCGACCTGGCGCGCTACAATGAGCAGTTCTTC
V gene: TRBV11-2; D gene: TRBD1; J gene: TRBJ2-1; clone size: NA; CDR3 protein: CASSFPRDRGEKEQFF; CDR3 DNA: TGTGCCAGCAGCTTTCCTAGGGACAGGGGAGAAAAGGAGCAGTTCTTC
V gene: TRBV3-1; D gene: NA; J gene: TRBJ2-7; clone size: few; CDR3 protein: CASSGTGSEQYF; CDR3 DNA: TGTGCCAGCAGTGGAACAGGGTCCGAGCAGTACTTC
V gene: TRBV12-3/TRBV12-4; D gene: NA; J gene: TRBJ2-1; clone size: few; CDR3 protein: CASRTSRGEVEQFF; CDR3 DNA: TGTGCCAGCAGAACGTCTAGGGGGGAGGTGGAGCAGTTCTTC
V gene: TRBV12-3/TRBV12-4; D gene: TRBD2; J gene: TRBJ2-3; clone size: NA; CDR3 protein: CASGTSGTDTQYF; CDR3 DNA: TGTGCCAGCGGGACTAGCGGCACAGATACGCAGTATTTT
V gene: TRBV7-2; D gene: NA; J gene: TRBJ2-1; clone size: many; CDR3 protein: CASSLAGAGLGEQFF; CDR3 DNA: TGTGCCAGCAGCCTTGCAGGGGCCGGTCTTGGGGAGCAGTTCTTC
V gene: TRBV2; D gene: TRBD1; J gene: TRBJ2-1; clone size: NA; CDR3 protein: CASSEGPGTGGNEQFF; CDR3 DNA: TGTGCCAGCAGTGAAGGCCCCGGGACAGGGGGCAATGAGCAGTTCTTC
V gene: TRBV18; D gene: NA; J gene: TRBJ2-7; clone size: NA; CDR3 protein: CASSPISTRGPTYEQYF; CDR3 DNA: TGTGCCAGCTCACCAATAAGCACCCGGGGACCGACCTACGAGCAGTACTTC
V gene: TRBV7-9; D gene: NA; J gene: TRBJ1-1; clone size: few; CDR3 protein: CASADMNTEAFF; CDR3 DNA: TGTGCCAGCGCAGACATGAACACTGAAGCTTTCTTT
V gene: TRBV16; D gene: NA; J gene: TRBJ1-4; clone size: few; CDR3 protein: CASSPADWGEKLFF; CDR3 DNA: TGTGCCAGCAGCCCGGCCGACTGGGGGGAAAAACTGTTTTTT
V gene: TRBV6-5; D gene: TRBD2; J gene: TRBJ2-3; clone size: few; CDR3 protein: CASSSRLAGGTDTQYF; CDR3 DNA: TGTGCCAGCAGTTCCAGACTAGCGGGAGGCACAGATACGCAGTATTTT
V gene: TRBV7-9; D gene: NA; J gene: TRBJ2-2; clone size: NA; CDR3 protein: CASSTSGSGELFF; CDR3 DNA: TGTGCCAGCAGCACTTCCGGGTCCGGGGAGCTGTTTTTT
V gene: TRBV4-3; D gene: NA; J gene: TRBJ2-1; clone size: few; CDR3 protein: CASSQDRRGSGNEQFF; CDR3 DNA: TGCGCCAGCAGCCAAGATCGACGAGGGAGCGGCAATGAGCAGTTCTTC
V gene: TRBV4-3; D gene: NA; J gene: TRBJ2-3; clone size: NA; CDR3 protein: CASSQIFPSTDTQYF; CDR3 DNA: TGCGCCAGCAGCCAGATCTTCCCTAGCACAGATACGCAGTATTTT
V gene: TRBV27; D gene: NA; J gene: TRBJ2-6; clone size: NA; CDR3 protein: CASSVVGPSGANVLTF; CDR3 DNA: TGTGCCAGCAGTGTAGTGGGCCCCTCTGGGGCCAACGTCCTGACTTTC
V gene: TRBV7-2; D gene: TRBD2; J gene: TRBJ2-5; clone size: few; CDR3 protein: CASSLLGSGAQETQYF; CDR3 DNA: TGTGCCAGCAGCTTATTGGGTAGCGGGGCCCAAGAGACCCAGTACTTC
V gene: TRBV9; D gene: NA; J gene: TRBJ2-7; clone size: few; CDR3 protein: CASSVGGGHGTYEQYF; CDR3 DNA: TGTGCCAGCAGCGTAGGAGGTGGACACGGGACCTACGAGCAGTACTTC
V gene: TRBV7-2; D gene: NA; J gene: TRBJ2-7; clone size: NA; CDR3 protein: CASSWKAAEQYF; CDR3 DNA: TGTGCCAGCAGCTGGAAAGCCGCCGAGCAGTACTTC
V gene: TRBV7-9; D gene: NA; J gene: TRBJ1-1; clone size: NA; CDR3 protein: CASSLVRETNTEAFF; CDR3 DNA: TGTGCCAGCAGCTTAGTCAGGGAGACGAACACTGAAGCTTTCTTT
V gene: TRBV13; D gene: NA; J gene: TRBJ2-7; clone size: NA; CDR3 protein: CASSPGTYKQYF; CDR3 DNA: TGTGCCAGCAGCCCCGGGACCTACAAGCAGTACTTC
V gene: TRBV9; D gene: TRBD2; J gene: TRBJ2-2; clone size: few; CDR3 protein: CASSAKGLAGLSGELFF; CDR3 DNA: TGTGCCAGCAGCGCCAAGGGACTAGCGGGATTGAGCGGGGAGCTGTTTTTT
V gene: TRBV29-1; D gene: NA; J gene: TRBJ2-2; clone size: many; CDR3 protein: CSVAMPDTGELFF; CDR3 DNA: TGCAGCGTTGCGATGCCGGACACCGGGGAGCTGTTTTTT
V gene: TRBV20-1; D gene: TRBD2; J gene: TRBJ2-3; clone size: NA; CDR3 protein: CSASPGPRGADTQYF; CDR3 DNA: TGCAGTGCCAGCCCGGGCCCCCGGGGGGCAGATACGCAGTATTTT
V gene: TRBV10-1; D gene: TRBD2; J gene: TRBJ2-3; clone size: few; CDR3 protein: CASSEFGTSGRGRDTQYF; CDR3 DNA: TGCGCCAGCAGTGAGTTTGGGACTAGCGGGAGAGGGAGAGATACGCAGTATTTT
V gene: TRBV7-8; D gene: TRBD1; J gene: TRBJ2-2; clone size: once; CDR3 protein: CANTGVPGELFF; CDR3 DNA: TGTGCCAACACAGGGGTGCCCGGGGAGCTGTTTTTT
V gene: TRBV7-9; D gene: TRBD1; J gene: TRBJ1-2; clone size: NA; CDR3 protein: CASSLGVRDRGSYGYTF; CDR3 DNA: TGTGCCAGCAGCTTGGGGGTTCGGGACAGGGGTTCTTATGGCTACACCTTC
V gene: TRBV9; D gene: NA; J gene: TRBJ2-3; clone size: few; CDR3 protein: CASSYGSWSTDTQYF; CDR3 DNA: TGTGCCAGCAGTTACGGAAGCTGGAGCACAGATACGCAGTATTTT